Given below is one T cell receptor (beta chain) in context. This clonotype was detected only a few times. Its antigen is not yet known. One base away there is no much larger clone; base qualities are not given. This sample is part of a study of T-cell memory formation after mild COVID-19 (dated by TCRdb to the early 2020s). For the study in its entirety: TCR sequence clusters from the two donors were largely donor specific. T-cell clones expanding and contracting after mild COVID-19 in two donors were tracked by longitudinal TCRalpha and TCRbeta repertoire sequencing. Two young, previously healthy adult volunteers made up the cohort, one male and one female. Beyond this particular receptor, the publication reports: Some responding clones were detected in pre-infection memory, suggesting pre-existing cross-reactive memory T cells joined the SARS-CoV-2 response. Contracting CD4+ clones were located mainly in the CM and EM memory subsets, whereas CD8+ clones were found to be enriched in EMRA. Only a couple of mild cases were covered in the study, and larger cohorts including severe cases with pre-infection samples were considered necessary. Clones contracting from day 15 to 85 had balanced CD4/CD8 phenotypes, while a second wave expanding from day 15 to 37 was biased towards CD4+. Whether the second-wave clones peaking on day 37 were SARS-CoV-2 specific was not confirmed.

Taken from the germline V gene, the CDR1 and CDR2 loops are MNHEY and SVGEGT. At the junction V is shortened by 7 bases and J by 2 bases; bases outside the gene matches: 6. The CDR3 measures 14 amino acids from cysteine to phenylalanine. Only the CDR3 DNA stays, 42 bases, in frame from base 1. Ficoll-Paque density gradient centrifugation was the method used to isolate PBMCs. Sequencing was performed on an Illumina NovaSeq 6000. TCRalpha and TCRbeta cDNA libraries were built by 5'RACE with constant-segment primers, adding sample barcodes and unique molecular identifiers. RNA was extracted from every sample with Trizol reagent. Libraries were amplified in two PCR steps, with a second sample barcode and Illumina TruSeq adapters added in the second step. Libraries were sequenced on an Illumina NovaSeq with 2 x 150 bp paired-end reads. From the authors' description of their analysis: Reads were demultiplexed and collapsed into UMI-guided consensus sequences with migec v1.2.7. Using mixcr v2.1.11, the UMI consensuses were aligned to TRA and TRB V and J templates and assembled into clonotypes. Expanded or contracted clonotypes were those called significant by both edgeR and NoisET, with noise models trained on biological replicates. For edgeR calls, the cutoffs were a false discovery rate-adjusted p below 0.01 and a log2 fold-change threshold of 1. As an exploratory analysis of dynamics, max-normalized trajectories of the 1000 most abundant clonotypes were examined by PCA with hierarchical clustering. Each responding clone was given a CD4 or CD8 phenotype based on the CD4+ and CD8+ repertoires, which had been sequenced separately. Clones were called with MiXCR by TCRdb after fastp trimmed the public reads at Q25, and only in-frame beta chains were retained. Rows with one shared CDR3 protein collapse into an entry with the most common genes and DNA. V and J calls and clone size were set by TCRdb, not the authors. Recorded for this sample are under 200,000 distinct CDR3 sequences; 11% of them occurred a single time. The top ten clonotypes cover approximately 3.4% of the sample.

The sample taken for sequencing was PBMCs or a T cell subset sorted from them (not recorded which). The receptor was isolated from a man between 18 and 35 years old who had mild COVID-19 (a few samples of this study predate the infection). The sample titles of this study are shuffled in the database, so cell type and time point are left out; the donor was told from shared clones. The chain joins TRBV6-2 or TRBV6-3 to TRBJ2-5, and 8 junctional nucleotides match TRBD2. The CDR3 here reads CASTPGGGQETQYF. The DNA reads TGTGCCAGCACCCCAGGCGGGGGGCAAGAGACCCAGTACTTC.